In its sample, the clone carrying this T cell receptor (beta chain) is large. What it binds is not known. Different DNA sequences within this sample yield the same CDR3. This was the immunoSEQ v3 assay. Survey-level samples got 2 million to 2.5 million read pairs; deep-level samples got about 4.5-6.5 million. Sequenced by immunoSEQ multiplex PCR; TCRdb stores in-frame clones only, minus some. The sample carries roughly 10,000 clones, about 60% recorded once. This entry belongs to a study of TIL therapy for anti-PD-1-resistant metastatic lung cancer. Study context: Tumors carried a median 1.5 non-synonymous mutations per megabase. Study results and caveats: Compared with baseline intratumoral T cells, expanded TIL cultures were more clonal and less diverse (about 5.8% vs 31%).

The germline CDR1 and CDR2 sequences are SGHRS and YFSETQ. This CDR3 contains 14 residues. The ends were cut back, 0 bases at V and 4 bases at J, with 10 bases in the middle. Time point meaning: pre-treatment sample, taken before nivolumab and TIL therapy. The tumor samples were excised metastases, mostly pleural nodules or supraclavicular lymph nodes. The chain is built from TRBV5-1 and TRBJ1-1; tentative D call: TRBD1 (6 bases). This TCR came from a person between 25 and 80 years old with non-small cell lung cancer. Sample: tumor tissue, taken at baseline. CDR3: CASSLAGGGTEAFF. The CDR3 DNA sequence: TGCGCCAGCAGCTTGGCCGGAGGGGGCACTGAAGCTTTCTTT.